This passage covers 2 T cell receptor beta chains from one sample sequenced in a study of shared clonotypes between healthy human individuals. The method was immunoSEQ multiplex PCR; TCRdb's version includes in-frame clones alone and lacks a portion of them. The repertoire holds 2 million to 3 million clones, with more than 80% as singletons. The sequenced sample was naive CD4+ T cells sorted from blood. The subset is: CD45RA+ positively selected. Every receptor here comes from a man aged 18 to 30 in good health.

This clone was detected only once. The junction departs from the called germline gene at one end, perhaps through a read error. Other DNA sequences in the same sample also yield this CDR3. The genes are TRBV28 and TRBJ1-5; a possible D gene is TRBD1 (6 bases). Germline V gives CDR1 MDHEN, CDR2 SYDVKM. This CDR3 has 15 residues. CDR3 nucleotide sequence: TGTGCCAGCACTCGGGGGGGCGCGGGCAATCAGCCTCAGCATTTT. This sequence encodes CASTRGGAGNQPQHF.

This rearrangement joins TRBV7-3 to TRBJ2-3; tentative D call: TRBD1 (6 bases). The CDR3 runs 14 residues. Trimming removed 4 bases at V and 0 bases at J, with 8 bases between. The germline V gene has CDR1 SGHTA and CDR2 FQGTGA. CDR3 bases: TGTGCCAGCAGCTACAGGGATAGCACAGATACGCAGTATTTT. Encoded protein: CASSYRDSTDTQYF.